A single TCR beta chain is shown here with its context. These data come from a study of OX40 agonist ivuxolimab in advanced cancers. The overall study: In this trial design, patients received ivuxolimab intravenously at 0.01 to 10 mg/kg every 2 weeks.

Only in-frame clones appear in the TCRdb table, and some are missing; sequencing was by immunoSEQ multiplex PCR. The table lists over 85,000 clones, roughly 80% of them singletons. The receptor's source is an adult with an advanced solid tumor such as melanoma, head and neck, liver or kidney cancer. The sample consisted of CD4+ or CD8+ T cells sorted from blood, taken in a trial of the OX40 agonist ivuxolimab.

DNA of the CDR3: TGTGCCAGCTCACCATGGGGTAGCACAGATACGCAGTATTTT. Encoded protein: CASSPWGSTDTQYF. The rearrangement joins TRBV18 to TRBJ2-3; no clear D. V was clipped by 2 bases and J by 0 bases, with 6 bases between them. This CDR3 contains 14 residues. The germline gives CDR1 KGHSH, CDR2 LQKENI.